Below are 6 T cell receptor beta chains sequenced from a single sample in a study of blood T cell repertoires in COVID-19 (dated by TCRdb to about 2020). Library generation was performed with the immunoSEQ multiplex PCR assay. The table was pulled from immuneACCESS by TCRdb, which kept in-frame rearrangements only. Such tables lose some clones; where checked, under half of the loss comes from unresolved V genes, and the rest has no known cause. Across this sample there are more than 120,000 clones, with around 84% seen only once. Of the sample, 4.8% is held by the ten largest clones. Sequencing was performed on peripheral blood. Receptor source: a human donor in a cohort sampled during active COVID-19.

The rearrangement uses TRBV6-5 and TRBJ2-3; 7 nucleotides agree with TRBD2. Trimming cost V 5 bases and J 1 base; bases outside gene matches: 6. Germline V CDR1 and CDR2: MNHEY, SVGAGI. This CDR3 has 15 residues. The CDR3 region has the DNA TGTGCCAGCAGTCGGGACTACCGCGGCACAGATACGCAGTATTTT. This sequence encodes CASSRDYRGTDTQYF.

CDR3 DNA sequence: TGCAGCGTTCAGGGCTTCTCCTACAATGAGCAGTTCTTC. Protein product: CSVQGFSYNEQFF. The rearrangement joins TRBV29-1 to TRBJ2-1, with D possibly TRBD1 on 5 matching bases. The CDR3 covers 13 residues. Germline V gives CDR1 SQVTM, CDR2 ANQGSEA. Trimming pared 5 bases from V and 0 bases from J, leaving 8 bases between.

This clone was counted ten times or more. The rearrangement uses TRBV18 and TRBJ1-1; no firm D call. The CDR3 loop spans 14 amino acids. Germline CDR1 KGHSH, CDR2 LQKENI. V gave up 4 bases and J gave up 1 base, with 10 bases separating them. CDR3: CASSRAEKNTEAFF. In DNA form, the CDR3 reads TGTGCCAGCTCACGGGCAGAGAAGAACACTGAAGCTTTCTTT.

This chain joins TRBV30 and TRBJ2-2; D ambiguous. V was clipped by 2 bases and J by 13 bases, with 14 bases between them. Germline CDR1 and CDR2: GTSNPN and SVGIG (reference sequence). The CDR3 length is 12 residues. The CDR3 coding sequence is TGTGCCTGGAGTCCCCAGCGCGTCCGGCTGTTTTTT. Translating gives CAWSPQRVRLFF. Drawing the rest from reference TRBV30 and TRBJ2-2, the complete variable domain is SQTIHQWPATLVQPVGSPLSLECTVEGTSNPNLYWYRQAAGRGLQLLFYSVGIGQISSEVPQNLSASRPQDRQFILSSKKLLLSDSGFYLCAWSPQRVRLFFGEGSRLTVL.

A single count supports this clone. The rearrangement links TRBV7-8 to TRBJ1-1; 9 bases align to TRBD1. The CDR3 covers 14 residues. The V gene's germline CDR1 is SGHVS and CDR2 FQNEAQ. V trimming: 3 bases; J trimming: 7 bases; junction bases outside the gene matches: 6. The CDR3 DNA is TGTGCCAGCAGCTTTAGGGGGACAGGGTATGAAGCTTTCTTT. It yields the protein CASSFRGTGYEAFF.

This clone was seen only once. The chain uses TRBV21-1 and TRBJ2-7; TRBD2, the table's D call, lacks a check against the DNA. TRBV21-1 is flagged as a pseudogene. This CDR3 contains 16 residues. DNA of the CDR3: TGTGCCAGCAGCAAAGAAGCGGGATCGGGTCCTGGCGAGCAGTACGTC. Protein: CASSKEAGSGPGEQYV.